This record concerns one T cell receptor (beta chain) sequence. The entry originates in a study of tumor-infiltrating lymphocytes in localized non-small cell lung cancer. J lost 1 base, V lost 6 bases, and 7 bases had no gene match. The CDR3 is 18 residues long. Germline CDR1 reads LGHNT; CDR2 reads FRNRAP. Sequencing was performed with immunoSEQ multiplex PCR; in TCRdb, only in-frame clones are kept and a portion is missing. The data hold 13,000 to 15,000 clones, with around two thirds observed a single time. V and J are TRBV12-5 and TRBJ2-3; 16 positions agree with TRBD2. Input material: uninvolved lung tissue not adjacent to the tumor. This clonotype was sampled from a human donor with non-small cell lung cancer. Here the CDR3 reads CASGLGTSGRGGTDTQYF. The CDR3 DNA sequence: TGTGCTAGTGGCCTCGGGACTAGCGGGAGGGGAGGCACAGATACGCAGTATTTT.